Each of the 20 T cell receptor beta chains below was sequenced from the same sample in a study of blood T cell repertoires in COVID-19. The repertoire was sequenced with immunoSEQ multiplex PCR; TCRdb's copy has only in-frame clones and lacks some. Of about 160,000 clones in the sample, 60% to 85% are singletons; the top ten hold around 2.8%. The source material was peripheral blood. All receptors derive from a man aged 70 or older with acute or convalescent COVID-19.

The chain has TRBV6-4 and TRBJ2-2; 9 nucleotides line up with TRBD1. This CDR3 comprises 15 residues. The V gene end was trimmed by 7 bases and the J gene end by 4 bases; junction bases not matched to a gene: 7. The germline V gene has CDR1 MRHNA and CDR2 SNTAGT. The CDR3 DNA reads as TGTGCCAGCAAGGGACAGGGACTTGGCACCGGGGAGCTGTTTTTT. This codes for CASKGQGLGTGELFF.

This chain uses TRBV10-1 with TRBJ1-1, with D tentatively TRBD1 (6 bases). Germline CDR1 is WNHNN and CDR2 is SYGVQD (reference sequence). Trimming shortened V by 9 bases and J by 1 base, and 15 bases separated the two germline ends. The CDR3 totals 14 residues. This CDR3 reads CASQMGHTNTEAFF. CDR3 bases: TGCGCCAGTCAGATGGGACACACGAACACTGAAGCTTTCTTT.

This chain joins TRBV15 and TRBJ2-3; TRBD1 aligns across 9 bases. With V trimmed by 7 bases and J by 3 bases, 2 bases remained unmatched. The V gene's germline CDR1 is LNHNV and CDR2 YYDKDF (reference sequence). The CDR3 runs to 13 residues. CDR3 loop: CATKTGGTDTQYF. CDR3 DNA: TGTGCCACCAAGACAGGGGGGACAGATACGCAGTATTTT.

This rearrangement joins TRBV6-2 or TRBV6-3 to TRBJ2-7; 7 bases fit TRBD1. The CDR3 has 12 amino acids. Unmatched junction bases numbered 7, after V lost 2 bases and J lost 12 bases. Germline assignment: CDR1 MNHEY and CDR2 SVGEGT. The CDR3 sequence: CASSYNRGSRYF. DNA of the CDR3: TGTGCCAGCAGTTACAACAGGGGATCTCGGTACTTC.

The gene calls are TRBV3-1 (or the pseudogene TRBV3-2) and TRBJ2-1; D is ambiguous. Deletions cut 1 base from V and 9 bases from J, with 7 bases between. The CDR3 is made up of 12 amino acids. Germline V gene sequence: CDR1 LGHDT, CDR2 YNNKEL (reference sequence). The CDR3 spells CASSQAESEQFF. The CDR3 DNA reads as TGTGCCAGCAGCCAAGCTGAGAGTGAGCAGTTCTTC.

The table lists this clone with a few counts. The V call is TRBV5-1, the J call TRBJ1-2, with a tentative D call TRBD1 (6 bases). Germline loops: CDR1 SGHRS, CDR2 YFSETQ. The CDR3 is made up of 14 amino acids. V gave up 3 bases and J gave up 8 bases, with 17 bases separating them. CDR3 protein: CASSSSSGGPGYTF. Written as DNA, the CDR3 is TGCGCCAGCAGCTCCTCTTCCGGGGGGCCCGGCTACACCTTC.

The chain recombines TRBV7-2 with TRBJ1-3; 10 bases match TRBD1. The V gene's germline CDR1 is SGHTA and CDR2 FQGNSA. The CDR3 has 17 residues. V was pared by 0 bases and J by 3 bases, with 5 bases of the junction left unmatched. Here the CDR3 reads CASSLAPGTGVGNTIYF. In DNA form, the CDR3 reads TGTGCCAGCAGCTTAGCGCCCGGGACAGGGGTTGGAAACACCATATATTTT.

J is TRBJ2-3 and V is TRBV7-6; 12 nucleotides line up with TRBD2. With V trimmed by 5 bases and J by 6 bases, 6 bases remained unmatched. Germline V gene sequence: CDR1 SGHVS, CDR2 FNYEAQ. There are 15 residues in the CDR3. The CDR3 nucleotides read TGTGCCAGCAGCCCGACTAGCGGGAGCGGTGATACGCAGTATTTT. Its protein is CASSPTSGSGDTQYF.

The chain couples TRBV6-5 to TRBJ1-2; D is ambiguous. This CDR3 is built from 12 residues. CDR1 MNHEY and CDR2 SVGAGI come from the germline V gene. The V end lost 6 bases, the J end lost 4 bases, and 9 bases lay between the germline ends. The DNA of the CDR3 is TGTGCCAGCAGCCAGGAAGCCTATGGCTACACCTTC. As protein: CASSQEAYGYTF.

The CDR3 region has the DNA TGTGCCAGCAGCCAAGTCCCAGGGGACACTGAAGCTTTCTTT. Protein sequence: CASSQVPGDTEAFF. V usage is TRBV3-1 (or the pseudogene TRBV3-2) and J usage is TRBJ1-1; D may be TRBD1 (6 bases). Trimming took 1 base from V and 3 from J, leaving 9 bases between them. The germline CDR1 and CDR2 sequences are LGHDT and YNNKEL (reference sequence). This CDR3 has 14 amino acids.

Only a few counts were recorded for this clone. The rearrangement uses TRBV6-5 and TRBJ1-2, with D tentatively TRBD1 (6 bases). The CDR3 has 14 residues. CDR1 is MNHEY, CDR2 SVGAGI, per germline. V lost 4 bases, J lost 4 bases, and 13 bases lay in between. The CDR3 DNA follows: TGTGCCAGCAGTTCCACCGGGACATCCTATGGCTACACCTTC. Its translation: CASSSTGTSYGYTF.

The chain links TRBV6-5 to TRBJ2-2; 10 nucleotides line up with TRBD2. CDR1 is MNHEY, CDR2 SVGAGI, per germline. The trim removed 6 bases at V and 4 bases at J, leaving 5 bases unmatched. CDR3 length: 15 residues. CDR3 in amino acids: CASRAGGAGTGELFF. The CDR3 nucleotides read TGTGCCAGCAGAGCGGGGGGGGCGGGCACCGGGGAGCTGTTTTTT.

The chain couples TRBV3-1 (or the pseudogene TRBV3-2) to TRBJ1-2, with D tentatively TRBD1 (5 bases). In germline, CDR1 is LGHDT, CDR2 YNNKEL (reference sequence). The CDR3 spans 17 residues. V was pared by 4 bases and J by 4 bases, with 22 bases between. The CDR3 sequence: CASSPTMSGVGSYGYTF. As DNA, the CDR3 is TGTGCCAGCAGCCCTACTATGTCGGGGGTCGGTAGCTATGGCTACACCTTC.

The chain carries TRBV2 and TRBJ1-1; 7 nucleotides agree with TRBD1. CDR3 length: 15 residues. V lost 6 bases, J lost 1 base, and 8 bases stayed unmatched. Germline CDR1 reads SNHLY; CDR2 reads FYNNEI. This CDR3 reads CASSYQGGRNTEAFF. As DNA, the CDR3 is TGTGCCAGCAGCTATCAAGGGGGCAGGAACACTGAAGCTTTCTTT.

The genes are TRBV7-9 and TRBJ2-3; D call uncertain. The germline V gene has CDR1 SEHNR and CDR2 FQNEAQ (reference sequence). The CDR3 covers 16 residues. V shed 2 bases and J shed 0 bases, with 12 bases lying between them. The CDR3 loop reads CASSLRGGYSTDTQYF. CDR3 coding DNA: TGTGCCAGCAGCTTACGAGGCGGTTATAGCACAGATACGCAGTATTTT.

This chain uses TRBV5-1 with TRBJ1-1; D uncertain. V was trimmed by 2 bases and J by 7 bases, leaving 12 bases between them. This CDR3 has 13 amino acids. Germline V gene lookup returns CDR1 SGHRS and CDR2 YFSETQ. Here the CDR3 DNA reads TGCGCCAGCAGCTTCGAGGGTAATCGTGAAGCTTTCTTT. This sequence encodes CASSFEGNREAFF.

This chain links TRBV3-1 (or the pseudogene TRBV3-2) with TRBJ2-1, with TRBD2 as a possible D gene (7 bases). This CDR3 comprises 17 residues. V lost 0 bases to trimming and J lost 7 bases, with 19 bases between them. Germline values: CDR1 LGHDT, CDR2 YNNKEL (reference sequence). CDR3: CASSQDFMLGGRNEQFF. The CDR3 DNA reads as TGTGCCAGCAGCCAAGATTTTATGCTGGGGGGGCGAAATGAGCAGTTCTTC.

This clone occurred a few times. The chain joins TRBV10-3 to TRBJ1-5; TRBD1 might be the D (5 bases). V was clipped by 4 bases and J by 8 bases, with 18 bases between them. The germline V gene has CDR1 ENHRY and CDR2 SYGVKD. This CDR3 comprises 15 residues. CDR3 residues: CAISAQGNGLEPQHF. CDR3 coding DNA: TGTGCCATCAGTGCTCAGGGAAATGGTCTGGAGCCCCAGCATTTT.

A few counts support this clone. V usage is TRBV18 and J usage is TRBJ1-5; D is possibly TRBD1 (5 bases). The V end lost 3 bases, the J end lost 4 bases, and 13 bases lay between the germline ends. The CDR3 consists of 15 residues. The V gene's germline CDR1 is KGHSH and CDR2 LQKENI. The CDR3 region is CASSPGGRGNQPQHF. The CDR3 DNA is TGTGCCAGCTCACCGGGGGGTCGCGGAAATCAGCCCCAGCATTTT.

This clone was counted a single time. This chain joins TRBV10-3 and TRBJ2-3, with TRBD2 as a possible D gene (6 bases). The CDR3 is 12 residues long. CDR1 and CDR2 from the germline V gene are ENHRY and SYGVKD. V dropped 4 bases and J dropped 8 bases, with 10 bases sitting between them. The CDR3 nucleotides read TGTGCCATCAGTGCAGAGGAGGGTACGCAGTATTTT. Its translation is CAISAEEGTQYF.